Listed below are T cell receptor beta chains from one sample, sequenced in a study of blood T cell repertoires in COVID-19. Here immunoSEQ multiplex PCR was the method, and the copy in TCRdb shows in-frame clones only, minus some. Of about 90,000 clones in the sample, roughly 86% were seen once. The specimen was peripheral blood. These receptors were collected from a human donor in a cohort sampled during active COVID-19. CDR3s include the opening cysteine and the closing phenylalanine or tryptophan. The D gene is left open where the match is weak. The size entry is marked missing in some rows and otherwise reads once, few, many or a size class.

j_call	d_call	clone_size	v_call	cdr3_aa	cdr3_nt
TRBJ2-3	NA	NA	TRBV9	CASSAGTLPTDTQYF	TGTGCCAGCAGCGCTGGGACTTTACCCACAGATACGCAGTATTTT
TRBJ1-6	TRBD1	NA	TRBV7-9	CASSLGQGFYNSPLHF	TGTGCCAGCAGCTTGGGACAGGGCTTCTATAATTCACCCCTCCACTTT
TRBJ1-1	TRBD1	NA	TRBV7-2	CASSSTGGRTEAFF	TGTGCCAGCAGCTCGACAGGGGGCCGAACTGAAGCTTTCTTT
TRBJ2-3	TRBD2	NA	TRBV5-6	CASSLHRSSGAGTDTQYF	TGTGCCAGCAGCTTGCACCGGTCTAGCGGCGCTGGGACAGATACGCAGTATTTT
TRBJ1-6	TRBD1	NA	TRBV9	CASSVEGTGGSPLHF	TGTGCCAGCAGCGTAGAGGGGACAGGGGGATCACCCCTCCACTTT
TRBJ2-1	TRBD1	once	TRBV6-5	CASSSMGTAYNEQFF	TGTGCCAGCAGCTCCATGGGGACAGCCTACAATGAGCAGTTCTTC
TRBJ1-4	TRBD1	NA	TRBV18	CASSPRQGARTNEKLFF	TGTGCCAGCTCACCACGGCAGGGGGCTAGGACTAATGAAAAACTGTTTTTT
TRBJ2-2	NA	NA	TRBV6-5	CASSYGWALNTGELFF	TGTGCCAGCAGTTACGGCTGGGCTTTGAACACCGGGGAGCTGTTTTTT
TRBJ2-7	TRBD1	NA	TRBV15	CATSIGQATSYEQYF	TGTGCCACCTCTATAGGACAGGCGACGTCCTACGAGCAGTACTTC
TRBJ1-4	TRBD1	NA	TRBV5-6	CASSSGGREKLFF	TGTGCCAGCAGCTCAGGGGGCCGGGAAAAACTGTTTTTT
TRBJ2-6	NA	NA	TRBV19	CASSIKGSNSGANVLTF	TGTGCCAGTAGTATTAAAGGGAGTAACTCTGGGGCCAACGTCCTGACTTTC
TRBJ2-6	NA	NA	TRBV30	CAWSAGGANVLTF	TGTGCCTGGAGTGCGGGTGGGGCCAACGTCCTGACTTTC
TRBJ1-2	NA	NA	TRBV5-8	CASSLGGDGYTF	TGTGCCAGCAGCTTGGGCGGGGATGGCTACACCTTC
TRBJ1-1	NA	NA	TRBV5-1	CASSLVRGSNTEAFF	TGCGCCAGCAGCTTGGTGAGAGGGTCGAACACTGAAGCTTTCTTT
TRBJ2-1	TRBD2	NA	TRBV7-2	CASSLASGGLNEQFF	TGTGCCAGCAGCTTAGCTAGCGGGGGTCTCAATGAGCAGTTCTTC
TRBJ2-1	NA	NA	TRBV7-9	CASSLSLGVNEQFF	TGTGCCAGCAGCTTATCCCTCGGAGTCAATGAGCAGTTCTTC
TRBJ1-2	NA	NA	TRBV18	CASSPTRSGGYTF	TGTGCCAGCTCACCTACTAGGTCTGGCGGCTACACCTTC